This TCR beta chain was identified during a study of cytomegalovirus exposure and HLA in healthy donors. Overall study context: Early released data comprised about 85 million unique TCRs from HLA-typed donors.

This CDR3 spans 14 amino acids. Germline V gives CDR1 WNHNN, CDR2 SYGVQD (reference sequence). Trimming removed 6 bases from V and 2 bases from J, with 12 bases in between. The PCR made use of 60 Vbeta and 13 Jbeta primers. In the study's own analysis: An analysis performed later counted about 80 million unique TCR beta chains (approximately 12 million of them shared). Generated by immunoSEQ multiplex PCR, the TCRdb table keeps only in-frame clones and is missing some. V, J and clone size are taken as reported in that table, and D and trimming were inferred from the DNA itself. The sample has around 150,000 clones; 75% to 80% are singletons. Comments on this clone: Its antigen is not known.

The study's findings and limits: While the bulk of TCR sequences proved rare, some public TCRs turned up in many donors.

This chain joins TRBV10-1 and TRBJ2-3; possible D gene TRBD2, 6 bases. Sequenced input: PBMCs. The sequence came from a woman aged 45-65 years in good health and CMV-seropositive. The CDR3 nucleotides are TGCGCCAGCAGCGTTAGCGGAGCCACAGATACGCAGTATTTT. It is translated as CASSVSGATDTQYF.